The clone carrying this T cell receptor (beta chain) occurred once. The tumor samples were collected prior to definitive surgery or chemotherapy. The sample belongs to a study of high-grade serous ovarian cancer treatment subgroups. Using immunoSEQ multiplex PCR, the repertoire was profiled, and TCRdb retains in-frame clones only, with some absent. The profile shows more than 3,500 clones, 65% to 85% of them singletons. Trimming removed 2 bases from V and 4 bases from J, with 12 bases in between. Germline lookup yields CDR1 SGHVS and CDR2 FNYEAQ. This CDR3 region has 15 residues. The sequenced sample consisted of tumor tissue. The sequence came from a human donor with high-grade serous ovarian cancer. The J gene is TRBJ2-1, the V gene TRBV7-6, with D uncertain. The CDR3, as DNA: TGTGCCAGCAGCTTAAGAACAGATACTTACAATGAGCAGTTCTTC. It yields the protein CASSLRTDTYNEQFF.